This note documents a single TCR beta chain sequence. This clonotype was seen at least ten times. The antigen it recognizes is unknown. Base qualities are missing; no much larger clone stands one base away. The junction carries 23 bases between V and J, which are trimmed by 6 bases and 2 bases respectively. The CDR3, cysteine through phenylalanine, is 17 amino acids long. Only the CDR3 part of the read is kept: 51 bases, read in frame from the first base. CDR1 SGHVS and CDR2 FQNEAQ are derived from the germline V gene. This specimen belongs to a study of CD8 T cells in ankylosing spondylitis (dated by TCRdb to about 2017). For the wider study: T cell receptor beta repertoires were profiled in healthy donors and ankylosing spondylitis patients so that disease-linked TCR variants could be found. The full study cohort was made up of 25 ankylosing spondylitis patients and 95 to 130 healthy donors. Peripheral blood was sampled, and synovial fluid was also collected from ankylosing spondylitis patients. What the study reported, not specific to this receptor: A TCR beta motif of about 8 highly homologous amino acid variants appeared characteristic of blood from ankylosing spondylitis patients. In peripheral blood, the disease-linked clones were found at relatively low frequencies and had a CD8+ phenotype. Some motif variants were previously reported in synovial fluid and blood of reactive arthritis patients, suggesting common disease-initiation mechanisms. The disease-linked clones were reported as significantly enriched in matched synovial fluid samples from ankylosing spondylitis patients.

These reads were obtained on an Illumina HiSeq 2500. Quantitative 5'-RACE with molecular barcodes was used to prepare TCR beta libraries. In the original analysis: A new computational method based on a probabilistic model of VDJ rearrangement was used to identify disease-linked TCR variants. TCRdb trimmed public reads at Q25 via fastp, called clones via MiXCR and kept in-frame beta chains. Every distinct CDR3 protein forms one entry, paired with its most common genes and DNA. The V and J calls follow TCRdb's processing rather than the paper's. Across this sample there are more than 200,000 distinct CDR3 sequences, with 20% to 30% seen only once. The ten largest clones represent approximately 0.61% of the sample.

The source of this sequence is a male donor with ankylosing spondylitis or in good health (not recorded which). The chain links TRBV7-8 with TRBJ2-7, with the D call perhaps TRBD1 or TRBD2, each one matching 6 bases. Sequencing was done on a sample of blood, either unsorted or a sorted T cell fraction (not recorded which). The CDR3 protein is CASRGSRRGELTYEQYF. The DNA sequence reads TGTGCCAGCAGGGGATCCCGGAGGGGGGAGCTTACCTACGAGCAGTACTTC. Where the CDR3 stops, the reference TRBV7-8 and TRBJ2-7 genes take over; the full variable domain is GAGVSQSPRYKVAKRGQDVALRCDPISGHVSLFWYQQALGQGPEFLTYFQNEAQLDKSGLPSDRFFAERPEGSVSTLKIQRTQQEDSAVYLCASRGSRRGELTYEQYFGPGTRLTVT.